The 9 T cell receptor beta chains listed next were all sequenced from one sample in a study of T cells after yellow fever vaccination. TCRdb fed the 5' RACE reads into MiXCR, producing one record per CDR3 protein. The sample holds approximately 510,000 distinct CDR3 sequences, 21% seen once. This specimen consisted of PBMCs, obtained roughly 20 days after the first yellow fever vaccination. The receptors here all came from a man aged 18 to 29 who received the YFV17D yellow fever vaccine.

For this clonotype: At one end the junction does not follow the germline gene, possibly because of a read error. The rearrangement uses TRBV5-1 and TRBJ2-7; D is unresolved. The CDR3 spans 13 residues. The germline CDR1 and CDR2 sequences are SGHRS and YFSETQ. CDR3 sequence: CASSRTLTYEPYF. The CDR3 nucleotides read TGCGCCAGCAGCCGTACCCTTACCTACGAGCCGTACTTC.

The chain carries TRBV28 and TRBJ2-5; D possibly corresponds to TRBD1 (7 bases). The V and J ends lost 3 bases and 5 bases respectively, with 16 bases between them. The CDR3 consists of 15 residues. Germline values: CDR1 MDHEN, CDR2 SYDVKM. The chain's CDR3 is CASSLRRGQGETQYF. The CDR3 coding sequence is TGTGCCAGCAGTTTGCGGAGGGGGCAGGGGGAGACCCAGTACTTC.

The sample holds a few counts of this clonotype. The V gene is TRBV6-1, the J gene TRBJ2-3; maybe TRBD2 (5 bases). This CDR3 comprises 14 residues. Germline-derived CDR1 and CDR2 are MNHNS and SASEGT. Trimming left V 10 bases short and J 1 base short, with 15 bases between. The CDR3 DNA reads as TGTGCCACCAGCGCGCCTAGCCGCACAGATACGCAGTATTTT. Its translation: CATSAPSRTDTQYF.

This clonotype was found many times. The chain links TRBV4-3 to TRBJ1-1; maybe TRBD1 (6 bases). The CDR3 covers 19 residues. CDR1 is LGHNA and CDR2 is YSLEER in the germline V gene. The ends were cut back, 0 bases at V and 5 bases at J, with 25 bases in the middle. The CDR3, as DNA: TGCGCCAGCAGCCAAGATCACCAGGAACAGGGAGCGTTGGGGACTGAAGCTTTCTTT. Its translation: CASSQDHQEQGALGTEAFF.

The gene calls are TRBV12-3 or TRBV12-4 and TRBJ2-1; 7 nucleotides agree with TRBD2. V lost 3 bases to trimming and J lost 7 bases; unmatched junction nucleotides: 9. There are 15 residues in the CDR3. This CDR3 is CASSLTSGVGNEQFF. The DNA of the CDR3 is TGTGCCAGCAGTTTGACAAGCGGGGTGGGGAATGAGCAGTTCTTC.

In this sample, this clonotype turned up once. The chain employs TRBV18 and TRBJ1-2, with unresolved D. V was trimmed by 2 bases and J by 8 bases, leaving 9 bases between them. Germline V gene lookup returns CDR1 KGHSH and CDR2 LQKENI. This CDR3 contains 12 residues. The CDR3: CASSPSAEGYTF. For the CDR3, the DNA is TGTGCCAGCTCACCATCGGCCGAAGGCTACACCTTC.

There are many counts of this clonotype. This rearrangement joins TRBV25-1 to TRBJ2-5, with 11 bases matching TRBD2. J gave up 1 base and V 3 bases, and 7 bases lay outside the gene matches. Germline CDR1 is MGHDK and CDR2 is SYGVNS. The CDR3 covers 17 residues. CDR3 in amino acids: CASSEGTSGRLQETQYF. The DNA for the CDR3 is TGTGCCAGCAGTGAGGGGACTAGCGGAAGACTCCAAGAGACCCAGTACTTC.

This clonotype has only a few counts. V usage is TRBV7-3 and J usage is TRBJ2-5; the D gene could be TRBD1 or TRBD2 (5 bases each). This CDR3 has 15 amino acids. The V gene's germline CDR1 is SGHTA and CDR2 FQGTGA. Trimming took 2 bases from V and 5 from J, leaving 15 bases between them. The DNA for the CDR3 is TGTGCCAGCAGCTTATCTCCAACTAGGGGTGAGACCCAGTACTTC. Its protein is CASSLSPTRGETQYF.

The V gene is TRBV18, the J gene TRBJ2-7, with TRBD2 identical over 7 bases. Germline loops: CDR1 KGHSH, CDR2 LQKENI. The CDR3 loop spans 15 amino acids. The ends lost 0 bases at V and 4 bases at J; junction bases unmatched: 6. The DNA of the CDR3 is TGTGCCAGCTCACCACCAGCGGGGATGGGATACGAGCAGTACTTC. It encodes CASSPPAGMGYEQYF.